This passage covers 19 T cell receptor beta chains from one sample sequenced in a study of T-cell reconstitution after alpha-beta-depleted transplantation in children. The authors prepared the TCRbeta library with unique molecular identifiers. TCRdb passed the PCR reads through MiXCR, listing each CDR3 protein once. The sample has under 100,000 distinct CDR3 sequences; less than 20% are singletons. This specimen consisted of PBMCs, mostly from graft donor cells, obtained 180 days after TCRalphabeta/CD19-depleted stem cell transplant. These receptors all come from a male patient aged 2-15 years who had a stem cell transplant for acute lymphoblastic leukemia, so the T cells may come from the graft donor.

The chain combines TRBV6-6 with TRBJ2-2; D call uncertain. The ends were cut back, 5 bases at V and 8 bases at J, with 6 bases in the middle. The CDR3 totals 11 residues. Germline values: CDR1 MNHNY, CDR2 SVGAGI (reference sequence). The CDR3 DNA follows: TGTGCCAGCAGTCGCAGTGGGGAGCTGTTTTTT. Protein sequence: CASSRSGELFF.

This sequence joins TRBV4-3 and TRBJ2-2, with D possibly matching TRBD2 (5 bases). V gave up 1 base and J gave up 6 bases, with 9 bases separating them. Germline assignment: CDR1 LGHNA and CDR2 YSLEER. The CDR3 covers 14 residues. CDR3 nucleotides: TGCGCCAGCAGCCAAGGAGGGCATTCCGGGGAGCTGTTTTTT. Its protein is CASSQGGHSGELFF.

The rearrangement uses TRBV5-1 and TRBJ1-2, with 7 nucleotides matching TRBD1. The CDR3 spans 14 residues. Looked up from germline, CDR1 is SGHRS and CDR2 is YFSETQ. Unmatched junction bases numbered 6, after V lost 1 base and J lost 6 bases. CDR3 coding DNA: TGCGCCAGCAGCTTGAAGGGACAGTTGGATGGCTACACCTTC. This codes for CASSLKGQLDGYTF.

This clonotype was recorded at least ten times. The V call is TRBV20-1, the J call TRBJ1-6, with no clear D. V lost 3 bases to trimming and J lost 9 bases, with 12 bases between them. The CDR3 has 13 residues. Germline lookup yields CDR1 DFQATT and CDR2 SNEGSKA (reference sequence). CDR3 in DNA: TGCAGTGCTAGTAGCACGGAAGGTTCACCCCTCCACTTT. Translating gives CSASSTEGSPLHF.

This clonotype appeared many times. The chain employs TRBV27 and TRBJ2-1; a weak D match, TRBD1 (6 bases). Trimming shortened V by 2 bases and J by 6 bases, and 14 bases separated the two germline ends. Germline assignment: CDR1 MNHEY and CDR2 SMNVEV (reference sequence). The CDR3 is made up of 15 amino acids. CDR3 sequence (DNA): TGTGCCAGCAGTTTAGGTGGGAGAGGGGGCAATGAGCAGTTCTTC. Encoded protein: CASSLGGRGGNEQFF.

In its sample, this clonotype was seen a few times. The gene calls are TRBV4-1 and TRBJ2-5, with D uncertain. CDR3 size: 13 residues. V was cut by 1 base and J by 5 bases, with 8 bases left in between. Germline V gives CDR1 MGHRA, CDR2 YSYEKL. CDR3 amino acids: CASSQALRETQYF. The CDR3 DNA reads TGCGCCAGCAGCCAAGCTCTTAGGGAGACCCAGTACTTC.

This clonotype came up a few times. This chain connects TRBV12-3 or TRBV12-4 to TRBJ2-1, with 9 bases lining up with TRBD2. The CDR3 loop spans 16 amino acids. Unmatched junction bases numbered 4, after V lost 4 bases and J lost 0 bases. The DNA of the CDR3 is TGTGCCAGCAGTTCCCCACTAGCGGGCTCCTACAATGAGCAGTTCTTC. As protein: CASSSPLAGSYNEQFF.

This clonotype showed up just once. This rearrangement joins TRBV2 to TRBJ2-3, with a tentative D call TRBD1 (5 bases). The length of the CDR3 is 16 residues. Germline V gene data show CDR1 as SNHLY and CDR2 as FYNNEI. Deletions cut 0 bases from V and 7 bases from J, with 17 bases between. CDR3 loop: CASSEAAFQGRNTQYF. DNA of the CDR3: TGTGCCAGCAGTGAAGCGGCGTTTCAGGGCCGAAATACGCAGTATTTT.

This clonotype has at least ten counts. The rearrangement links TRBV12-3 or TRBV12-4 to TRBJ1-5; D is uncertain. CDR3 length: 11 residues. The germline V and J ends were trimmed by 6 bases and 9 bases, with 9 bases remaining between them. The CDR3 DNA reads as TGTGCCAGCAGCGACGGGCGGCCCCAGCATTTT. Its translation is CASSDGRPQHF.

The table lists this clonotype with many counts. The V gene is TRBV25-1, the J gene TRBJ2-5; no definite D call. The V and J ends lost 1 base and 1 base respectively, with 7 bases between them. The CDR3 has 14 amino acids. Germline CDR1 and CDR2: MGHDK and SYGVNS. The CDR3 is CASSEWSAQETQYF. The CDR3 nucleotides read TGTGCCAGCAGTGAATGGTCAGCCCAAGAGACCCAGTACTTC.

Here the CDR3 reads CASRNENTIYF. The CDR3 DNA follows: TGTGCCAGCAGAAACGAAAACACCATATATTTT. The genes are TRBV6-5 and TRBJ1-3; no reliable D call. V was trimmed by 6 bases and J by 6 bases, leaving 6 bases between them. In germline, CDR1 is MNHEY, CDR2 SVGAGI. CDR3 length: 11 residues.

A single count supports this clonotype. The chain carries TRBV28 and TRBJ2-5; tentative D call: TRBD2 (6 bases). The CDR3 is made up of 11 amino acids. Germline CDR1 is MDHEN and CDR2 is SYDVKM. CDR3 protein: CVVNGGETQYF. Here the CDR3 DNA reads TGTGTCGTGAACGGAGGGGAGACCCAGTACTTC.

V usage is TRBV29-1 and J usage is TRBJ2-7; 7 bases are shared with TRBD1. Unmatched junction bases numbered 6, after V lost 5 bases and J lost 2 bases. Germline assignment: CDR1 SQVTM and CDR2 ANQGSEA. The CDR3 loop spans 13 amino acids. CDR3 sequence (DNA): TGCAGCGTTCAGGCCGGGACAGCCTACGAGCAGTACTTC. Its protein product is CSVQAGTAYEQYF.

This chain links TRBV12-3 or TRBV12-4 with TRBJ2-6; the D is unclear. The CDR3 contains 15 residues. V was pared by 5 bases and J by 1 base, with 9 bases between. CDR3 sequence (DNA): TGTGCCAGCAGTATGAGACCATCTGGGGCCAACGTCCTGACTTTC. Encoded protein: CASSMRPSGANVLTF.

This clonotype was seen at least ten times. The J gene is TRBJ2-7, the V gene TRBV5-6; D gene uncertain. Germline V gene sequence: CDR1 SGHDT, CDR2 YYEEEE. V dropped 2 bases and J dropped 2 bases, with 8 bases sitting between them. This CDR3 is built from 13 residues. CDR3 in amino acids: CASSFGKTYEQYF. The CDR3 DNA reads as TGTGCCAGCAGCTTTGGGAAGACCTACGAGCAGTACTTC.

This clonotype was detected only a few times. This chain connects TRBV5-1 to TRBJ2-1, with 8 bases identical to TRBD2. Germline CDR1 SGHRS, CDR2 YFSETQ. This CDR3 spans 17 amino acids. V lost 0 bases, J lost 7 bases, and 12 bases stayed unmatched. The CDR3 loop reads CASSLEGGRGGQNEQFF. The CDR3 nucleotides are TGCGCCAGCAGCTTGGAGGGTGGCCGGGGGGGCCAAAATGAGCAGTTCTTC.

This chain joins TRBV20-1 and TRBJ2-7, with D perhaps TRBD1 or TRBD2 (5 bases each). V lost 5 bases to trimming and J lost 3 bases, with 14 bases between them. This CDR3 has 13 amino acids. Germline loops: CDR1 DFQATT, CDR2 SNEGSKA (reference sequence). CDR3 coding DNA: TGCAGTGCTGGAACCCGGGACGGCTACGAGCAGTACTTC. This sequence encodes CSAGTRDGYEQYF.

The table lists this clonotype with a few counts. This chain links TRBV5-1 with TRBJ2-5, with 10 bases that match TRBD1. The CDR3 has 14 amino acids. Germline assignment: CDR1 SGHRS and CDR2 YFSETQ. V lost 7 bases, J lost 5 bases, and 8 bases stayed unmatched. CDR3 bases: TGCGCCAGCTCCGGGACAGGGGCCGGGGAGACCCAGTACTTC. This gives the protein CASSGTGAGETQYF.

The chain links TRBV7-2 to TRBJ2-5; 7 bases are a match to TRBD1. This CDR3 is 14 amino acids long. Germline trimming cut 5 bases from V and 5 bases from J; bases unmatched to any gene: 8. Germline CDR1 SGHTA, CDR2 FQGNSA. This CDR3 reads CASSPITGAETQYF. The CDR3 DNA is TGTGCCAGCAGCCCCATTACAGGGGCTGAGACCCAGTACTTC.